The source of this T cell receptor beta chain is a study of T-cell memory formation after mild COVID-19. About the research overall: TCR clusters were mostly donor specific. Overall study findings and caveats: Clones that contracted clustered mainly in CM and EM if CD4+ and in EMRA if CD8+. Cross-reactive memory appears to have joined, as suggested by some responding clones showing up in pre-infection memory.

TCRdb processed the 5' RACE reads anew with MiXCR; each CDR3 protein has one entry. The table lists about 390,000 distinct CDR3 sequences, more than 15% of them singletons. As for this clonotype: Its antigen remains unidentified.

V lost 6 bases and J 5 bases, leaving 19 bases between the germline ends. Germline values: CDR1 SGHTA, CDR2 FQGNSA. The CDR3 contains 15 residues. This chain uses TRBV7-2 with TRBJ2-5; no clear D gene. This receptor was taken from a man aged 18 to 29 who had mild COVID-19 (a few samples of this study predate the infection). Cell type and time point are not known. Sample: PBMCs or a T cell subset sorted from them (not recorded which). The CDR3 sequence is CASSPDAAVWETQYF. The CDR3 DNA sequence: TGTGCCAGCAGTCCGGACGCCGCGGTGTGGGAGACCCAGTACTTC.